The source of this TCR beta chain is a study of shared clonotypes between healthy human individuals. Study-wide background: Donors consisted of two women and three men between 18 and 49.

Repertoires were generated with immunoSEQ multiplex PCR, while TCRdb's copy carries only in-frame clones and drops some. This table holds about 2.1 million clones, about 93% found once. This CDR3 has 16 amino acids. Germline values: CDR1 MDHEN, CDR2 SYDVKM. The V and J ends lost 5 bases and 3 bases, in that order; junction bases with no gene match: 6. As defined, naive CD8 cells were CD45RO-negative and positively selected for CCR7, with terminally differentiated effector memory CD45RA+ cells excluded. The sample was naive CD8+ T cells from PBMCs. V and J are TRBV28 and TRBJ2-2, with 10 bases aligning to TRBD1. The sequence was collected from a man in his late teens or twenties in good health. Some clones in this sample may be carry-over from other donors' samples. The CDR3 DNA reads TGTGCCAGCAGTCCGCCAGGGACAGGGGACACCGGGGAGCTGTTTTTT. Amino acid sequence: CASSPPGTGDTGELFF. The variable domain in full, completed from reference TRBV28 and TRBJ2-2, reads DVKVTQSSRYLVKRTGEKVFLECVQDMDHENMFWYRQDPGLGLRLIYFSYDVKMKEKGDIPEGYSVSREKKERFSLILESASTNQTSMYLCASSPPGTGDTGELFFGEGSRLTVL.